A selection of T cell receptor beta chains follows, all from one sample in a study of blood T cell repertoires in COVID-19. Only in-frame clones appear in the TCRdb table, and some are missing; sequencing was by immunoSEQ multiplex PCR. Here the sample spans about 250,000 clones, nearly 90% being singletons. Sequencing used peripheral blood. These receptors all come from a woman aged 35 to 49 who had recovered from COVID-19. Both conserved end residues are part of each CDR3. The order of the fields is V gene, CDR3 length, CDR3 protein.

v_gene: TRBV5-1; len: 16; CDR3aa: CASSLQTTAGTAGYTF
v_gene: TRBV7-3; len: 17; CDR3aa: CASSPGTSEEGIYGYTF
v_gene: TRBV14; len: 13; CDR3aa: CASSQGQKNIQYF
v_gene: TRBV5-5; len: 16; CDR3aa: CASSLTPTGYNYGYTF
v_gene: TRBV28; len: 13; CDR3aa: CASSLIGPGAQYF
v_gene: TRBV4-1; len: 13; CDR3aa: CASSQSGTDTQYF
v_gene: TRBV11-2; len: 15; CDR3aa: CASSLMLEAGSPLHF
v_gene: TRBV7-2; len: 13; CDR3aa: CASGRDRHNEQFF
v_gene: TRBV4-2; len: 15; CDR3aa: CASSQDGLATETQYF
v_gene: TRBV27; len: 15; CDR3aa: CASRKLGFEANVLTF
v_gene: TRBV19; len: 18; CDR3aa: CASSMYPGLAGRINEQFF
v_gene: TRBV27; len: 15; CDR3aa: CASSLRGYSNQPQHF
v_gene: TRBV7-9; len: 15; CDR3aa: CASSLPTGGFNGYTF
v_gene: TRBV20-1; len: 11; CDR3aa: CSAIRGNEQYF
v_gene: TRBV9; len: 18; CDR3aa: CASSVEGHQVGTNSPLHF
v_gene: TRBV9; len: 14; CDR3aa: CASSVGDSDSPLHF
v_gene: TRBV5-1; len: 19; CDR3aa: CASSLGQLLASGTNEKLFF
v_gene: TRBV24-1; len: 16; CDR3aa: CATSPLGGQGMNEQFF
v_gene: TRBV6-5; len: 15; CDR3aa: CASSYSSDSNYGYTF
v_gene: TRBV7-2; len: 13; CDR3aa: CASSLAGGPLPFF
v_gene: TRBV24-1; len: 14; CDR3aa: CATSPGGSNYGYTF
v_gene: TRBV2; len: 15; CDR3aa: CASSESGVIYYEQYF
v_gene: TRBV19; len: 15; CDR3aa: CASRTGTGASEGYTF
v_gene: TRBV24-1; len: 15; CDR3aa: CATSEASPTLGTQYF